This T cell receptor beta chain is from a study of post-analysis software for immune sequencing data. Of note for this clonotype: The antigen remains undetermined.

General study points: TRBV segments more frequent in patients than in controls numbered roughly five and included TRBV5-6, TRBV5-1 and TRBV20-1.

Included in the TCR beta cDNA libraries were unique molecular identifiers. TCRdb recomputed calls from the PCR reads with MiXCR, one row per CDR3 protein. The sample yields roughly 700,000 distinct CDR3 sequences, 30% seen once. There are 13 residues in the CDR3. V lost 2 bases and J 4 bases, leaving 8 bases between the germline ends. From germline, CDR1 is MNHEY and CDR2 SVGAGI. The receptor's source is a girl aged 10 to 17 with multiple sclerosis. The chain joins TRBV6-5 to TRBJ1-1; the D is unclear. Sequencing was performed on blood. CDR3 DNA sequence: TGTGCCAGCAGTTACGGACTAAGCACTGAAGCTTTCTTT. Protein: CASSYGLSTEAFF.